These T cell receptor beta chains were read from a single sample in a study of cytomegalovirus exposure and HLA in healthy donors. Repertoires were generated with immunoSEQ multiplex PCR, while TCRdb's copy carries only in-frame clones and drops some. The listing contains roughly 140,000 clones. The sequenced material came from PBMCs. The source of these receptors is a male donor in good health and CMV-seronegative. The CDR3 runs from the conserved cysteine through the conserved F or W. Fields, in order: CDR3 protein, CDR3 DNA, D gene, V gene, J gene. The D gene is left open where the match is weak.

CASSFGRPGGATEAFF	TGTGCCAGCAGCTTCGGACGGCCCGGTGGGGCCACTGAAGCTTTCTTT	-	TRBV5-8	TRBJ1-1
CASSHRGSSYEQYF	TGTGCCAGCAGCCACAGGGGAAGCTCCTACGAGCAGTACTTC	-	TRBV4-2	TRBJ2-7
CASSVGAALEQYF	TGTGCCAGCAGCGTTGGGGCGGCTCTTGAACAGTACTTC	-	TRBV9	TRBJ2-7
CASSERGISYEQYF	TGTGCCAGCAGTGAAAGGGGGATCTCCTACGAGCAGTACTTC	-	TRBV6-1	TRBJ2-7
CASSFVDGGGELFF	TGTGCCAGCAGCTTCGTAGACGGGGGAGGGGAGCTGTTTTTT	-	TRBV5-4	TRBJ2-2
CASSQGGTGYNEQFF	TGTGCCAGCAGCCAAGGAGGGACAGGATACAATGAGCAGTTCTTC	TRBD1	TRBV14	TRBJ2-1
CASSPSLKSGSYEQFF	TGTGCCAGCTCACCTTCTTTAAAGAGCGGGAGCTATGAGCAGTTCTTC	TRBD2	TRBV18	TRBJ2-1
CVLDRDRDSYEQYF	TGTGTACTCGACCGGGACAGGGATTCCTACGAGCAGTACTTC	TRBD1	TRBV6-1	TRBJ2-7
CASAAVGTYEQYF	TGTGCCAGCGCAGCGGTTGGTACCTACGAGCAGTACTTC	-	TRBV6-5	TRBJ2-7
CATDRVQETQYF	TGTGCCACGGACAGGGTCCAAGAGACCCAGTACTTC	TRBD1	TRBV30	TRBJ2-5
CASDGLAGGSYEQYF	TGTGCCAGCGACGGACTAGCGGGAGGCTCCTACGAGCAGTACTTC	TRBD2	TRBV6-1	TRBJ2-7
CASSLYSPTGTGNYGYTF	TGTGCCAGCAGTTTATACTCTCCGACCGGGACAGGGAACTATGGCTACACCTTC	TRBD1	TRBV27	TRBJ1-2
CASSQDLKLSNEQFF	TGCGCCAGCAGCCAAGATCTTAAACTTTCCAATGAGCAGTTCTTC	-	TRBV4-1	TRBJ2-1
CASSWDRENPYEQYF	TGCGCCAGCAGCTGGGACAGGGAGAACCCCTACGAACAGTACTTC	TRBD1	TRBV5-1	TRBJ2-7
CASSPLTVNTEAFF	TGTGCCAGCAGCCCCCTTACAGTGAACACTGAAGCTTTCTTT	-	TRBV7-2	TRBJ1-1
CASQQGNQPQHF	TGTGCCAGCCAACAGGGGAATCAGCCCCAGCATTTT	TRBD1	TRBV6-1	TRBJ1-5
CASSYTGDNGYTF	TGTGCCAGCAGTTATACAGGGGATAATGGCTACACCTTC	TRBD1	TRBV6-6	TRBJ1-2
CAISELTGQWEGYTF	TGTGCCATCAGTGAATTAACGGGACAGTGGGAAGGCTACACCTTC	TRBD1	TRBV10-3	TRBJ1-2
CASSGDRAMNTEAFF	TGTGCCAGCAGTGGGGACAGGGCCATGAACACTGAAGCTTTCTTT	TRBD1	TRBV28	TRBJ1-1
CASTRQGTNSPLHF	TGTGCCAGTACCCGCCAGGGCACCAATTCACCCCTCCACTTT	-	TRBV19	TRBJ1-6
CASTRGGRDTQYF	TGTGCCAGCACGCGGGGGGGCCGGGATACGCAGTATTTT	TRBD2	TRBV6-5	TRBJ2-3
CASTRSPMSGQPQHF	TGTGCCAGCACCCGGAGTCCCATGAGCGGTCAGCCCCAGCATTTT	-	TRBV6-1	TRBJ1-5
CASSPSLDYEQYF	TGTGCCAGCAGCCCGAGTCTTGACTACGAGCAGTACTTC	-	TRBV5-6	TRBJ2-7
CASSQDRLATRTDTQYF	TGTGCCAGCAGCCAAGATCGACTAGCGACGCGCACAGATACGCAGTATTTT	TRBD2	TRBV14	TRBJ2-3